A single T cell receptor (beta chain) is shown here with its context. This clonotype was seen many times. Which antigen it targets is not known. Base-call qualities are not available, and no considerably larger clone is one nucleotide away. The time point label for this specimen denotes: newly diagnosed GD, antithyroid drugs for less than 3 months. For both TCR sequencing and RNA sequencing, RNA was extracted from PBMCs using TRIzol. Graves' disease was diagnosed according to American Thyroid Association guidelines. Recruitment of patients was carried out at an endocrinology department in Xi'an, China. From each patient, around 8.3 milliliters of peripheral blood was collected into an EDTA anticoagulant tube. Ficoll Paque Plus density gradient separation was used to isolate PBMCs, and no further T cell sorting was performed. An Agilent 2100 Bioanalyzer and agarose gel were used to assess RNA quality, and a NanoDrop 2000 was used to measure RNA concentration.

CDR1 and CDR2 were assigned from the germline V gene (reference sequence) as LNHDA and SQIVND. CDR3 length: 18 amino acids, cysteine to phenylalanine. Just the 54-base CDR3 DNA is kept, in frame starting at base 1. V and J are truncated by 4 bases and 0 bases respectively, leaving an intervening sequence of 22 bases. This sample is drawn from a study of regulatory T cells in long-lasting Graves disease (dated by TCRdb to about 2021). The study in broad terms: Antithyroid drugs had been taken for less than 3 months by newly diagnosed Graves' disease patients. Persistent Graves' disease patients were compared with newly diagnosed Graves' disease patients by peripheral blood TCR sequencing and RNA sequencing. The study took place in China and was registered as a clinical trial. A total of some 35 samples underwent TCR sequencing, from some 13 patients with persistent Graves' disease and some 20 patients with newly diagnosed Graves' disease.

Study-wide findings and limitations: A larger number of public clonotypes was shared among persistent patients (about 2,700) than among newly diagnosed patients (about 990). The study examined only peripheral blood because the primary lesion, thyroid tissue, could not be accessed. The small sample size was acknowledged by the authors as a limitation that may reduce accuracy. Sequencing and analysis were limited to the TCR beta chain. Compared with newly diagnosed patients, patients with persistent Graves' disease had lower TCR Shannon entropy and fewer highly expanded clones, which suggests clonal expansion. Preferential use of TRBV28, TRBJ1-2 and TRBJ2-5 was observed in persistent disease, whereas TRBV20-1 and TRBJ2-1 were favored in newly diagnosed disease.

Library construction relied on multiplex PCR. Sequencing took place on an Illumina HiSeq 4000. iRepertoire HTBI primers and Arm-PCR amplification of CDR3 regions were used to construct TCR beta libraries. Before sequencing, the PCR products went through gel purification. The published analysis was carried out like this. A total of 62 TRBV and some 15 TRBJ segments were identified across samples and were used for gene usage analysis of CDR3 amino acid clonotypes. Filtered high-quality paired reads were merged into contigs using COPE and FqMerger. BLAST was used to align contigs to the IMGT TRBV, TRBD and TRBJ reference genes, and CDR3 was defined following IMGT. Highly expanded clones were defined as clonotypes with a frequency above 0.1%. Shannon entropy served as the measure of repertoire diversity, while the Gini coefficient captured V-J evenness. A clonotype was considered public if more than one individual shared it. TCRdb's own reprocessing of the public reads used fastp at Q25 and MiXCR and kept productive beta chains. Entries that share a CDR3 protein sequence are merged under the most common genes and DNA. The V and J calls reflect TCRdb's pipeline rather than the authors' work. The sample records 250,000 to 400,000 distinct CDR3 sequences, approximately 20% of which are singletons. Clones ranked in the top ten supply more than 30% of the sample.

The material was peripheral blood mononuclear cells (PBMCs), obtained at new diagnosis, from a patient treated with antithyroid drugs. The origin of this receptor is a female donor with Graves disease. This chain joins TRBV19 to TRBJ2-7, and possibly TRBD2, on 5 matching bases. CDR3 sequence: CASSRKAPRLGSSYEQYF. The sequenced DNA is TGTGCCAGTAGTAGGAAAGCGCCACGTTTGGGGAGCTCCTACGAGCAGTACTTC.